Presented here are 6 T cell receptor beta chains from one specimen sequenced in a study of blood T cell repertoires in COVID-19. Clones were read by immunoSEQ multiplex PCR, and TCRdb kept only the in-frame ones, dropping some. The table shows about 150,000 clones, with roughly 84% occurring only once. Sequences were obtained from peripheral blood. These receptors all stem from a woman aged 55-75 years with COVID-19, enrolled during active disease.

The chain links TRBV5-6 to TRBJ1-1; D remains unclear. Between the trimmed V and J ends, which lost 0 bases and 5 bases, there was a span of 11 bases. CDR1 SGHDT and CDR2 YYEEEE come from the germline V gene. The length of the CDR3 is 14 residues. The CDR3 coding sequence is TGTGCCAGCAGCTTGGCGGAGAGTGGGACTGAAGCTTTCTTT. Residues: CASSLAESGTEAFF. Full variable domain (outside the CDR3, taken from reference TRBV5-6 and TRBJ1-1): DAGVTQSPTHLIKTRGQQVTLRCSPKSGHDTVSWYQQALGQGPQFIFQYYEEEERQRGNFPDRFSGHQFPNYSSELNVNALLLGDSALYLCASSLAESGTEAFFGQGTRLTVV.

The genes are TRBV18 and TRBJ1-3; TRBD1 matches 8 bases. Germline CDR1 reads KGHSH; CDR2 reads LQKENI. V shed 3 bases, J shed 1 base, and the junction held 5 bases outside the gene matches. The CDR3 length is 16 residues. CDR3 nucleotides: TGTGCCAGCTCACCCTCGACAGGGGTTTCTGGAAACACCATATATTTT. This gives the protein CASSPSTGVSGNTIYF. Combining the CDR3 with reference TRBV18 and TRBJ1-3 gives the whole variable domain NAGVMQNPRHLVRRRGQEARLRCSPMKGHSHVYWYRQLPEEGLKFMVYLQKENIIDESGMPKERFSAEFPKEGPSILRIQQVVRGDSAAYFCASSPSTGVSGNTIYFGEGSWLTVV.

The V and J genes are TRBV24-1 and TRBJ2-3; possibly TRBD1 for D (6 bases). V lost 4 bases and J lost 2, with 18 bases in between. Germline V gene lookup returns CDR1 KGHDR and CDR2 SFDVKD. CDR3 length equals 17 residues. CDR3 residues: CATSEPGTRGVTDTQYF. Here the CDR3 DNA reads TGTGCCACCAGTGAACCCGGGACAAGGGGTGTCACAGATACGCAGTATTTT.

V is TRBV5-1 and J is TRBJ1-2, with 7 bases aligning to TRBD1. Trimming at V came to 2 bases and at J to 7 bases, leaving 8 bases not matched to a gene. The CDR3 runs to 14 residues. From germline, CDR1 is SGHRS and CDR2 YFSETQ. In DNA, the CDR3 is TGCGCCAGCAGCTTCCGGGACAGCGAACGTGGCTACACCTTC. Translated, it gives CASSFRDSERGYTF.

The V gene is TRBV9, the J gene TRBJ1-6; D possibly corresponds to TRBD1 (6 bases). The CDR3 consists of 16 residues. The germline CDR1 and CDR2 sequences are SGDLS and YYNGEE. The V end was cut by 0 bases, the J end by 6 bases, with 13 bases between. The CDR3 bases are TGTGCCAGCAGCGTAGCTGGGGGGGGGCGTAATTCACCCCTCCACTTT. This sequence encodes CASSVAGGGRNSPLHF.

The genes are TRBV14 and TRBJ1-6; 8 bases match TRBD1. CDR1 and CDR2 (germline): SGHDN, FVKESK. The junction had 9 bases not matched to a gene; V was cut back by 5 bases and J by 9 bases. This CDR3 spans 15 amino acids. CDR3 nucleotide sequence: TGTGCCAGCAGCAAAGTGGCAGGGGGCATTTCACCCCTCCACTTT. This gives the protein CASSKVAGGISPLHF.